The TCR beta chain under discussion was sequenced for a study of shared clonotypes between healthy human individuals. The test was conducted at deep level. Authors' data handling: ImmunoSEQ junction-only sequences lacked quality scores, so their filtering differed. Sequenced by immunoSEQ multiplex PCR; TCRdb stores in-frame clones only, minus some. V and J calls and clone size are as listed in that table; D and trimming were resolved from the DNA. The table has about 600,000 clones, more than 95% seen once. Sequenced: naive CD4+ T cells sorted from blood. Subset of the sample: CD45RA+ positively selected. The TCR was taken from a woman aged 30 to 39 in good health.

This chain's CDR3 is CASGDRLAVSYEQYF. CDR3 coding DNA: TGTGCCAGCGGCGACCGACTAGCGGTATCCTACGAGCAGTACTTC. The rearrangement joins TRBV11-2 to TRBJ2-7; TRBD2 agrees at 9 bases. The germline V gene encodes CDR1 SGHAT and CDR2 FQNNGV. V gave up 8 bases and J gave up 1 base; unmatched junction bases: 9. The CDR3 consists of 15 residues.